This T cell receptor (beta chain) comes out of a study of CD8 T cells in ankylosing spondylitis. Study-level results: The study identified a TCR beta motif of under 10 highly homologous variants that appeared characteristic of ankylosing spondylitis blood.

This clonotype has a handful of counts. What it binds is not known. By quantitative 5'-RACE with molecular barcodes, the TCR beta libraries were made. TCRdb ran MiXCR on the 5' RACE reads and lists one entry per CDR3 protein. The sample lists some 140,000 distinct CDR3 sequences; roughly 7.7% were seen once. Trimming left V 4 bases short and J 8 bases short, with 12 bases between. This CDR3 comprises 14 residues. The germline V gene has CDR1 LGHDT and CDR2 YNNKEL (reference sequence). What was sequenced was synovial fluid, either unsorted or a sorted T cell fraction (not recorded which). The receptor was isolated from a male donor with ankylosing spondylitis. The V call is TRBV3-1, the J call TRBJ1-6; D gene uncertain. CDR3 region: CASSPNGRDSPLHF. CDR3 bases: TGTGCCAGCAGCCCGAACGGGCGGGATTCACCCCTCCACTTT.